These 11 T cell receptor beta chains came from one sample sequenced in a study of cytomegalovirus exposure and HLA in healthy donors. Some clones are missing from TCRdb's copy, which holds only in-frame ones; the method was immunoSEQ multiplex PCR. The profile shows 120,000 to 150,000 clones, about 89% of them singletons. Sequencing used PBMCs. These receptor sequences come from a woman aged 18-30 years in good health and CMV-seropositive.

The chain is built from TRBV5-1 and TRBJ2-2; no firm D call. Trimming removed 4 bases from V and 0 bases from J, with 13 bases in between. CDR1 and CDR2 (germline): SGHRS, YFSETQ. The CDR3 loop spans 16 amino acids. The CDR3 loop is CASSTLGAANTGELFF. The CDR3 bases are TGCGCCAGCAGCACCCTTGGCGCGGCGAACACCGGGGAGCTGTTTTTT. The full variable domain, in which reference TRBV5-1 and TRBJ2-2 provide the parts outside the CDR3, is KAGVTQTPRYLIKTRGQQVTLSCSPISGHRSVSWYQQTPGQGLQFLFEYFSETQRNKGNFPGRFSGRQFSNSRSEMNVSTLELGDSALYLCASSTLGAANTGELFFGEGSRLTVL.

This clone was seen a single time. The chain carries TRBV19 and TRBJ2-3, with D perhaps matching TRBD1 (6 bases). This CDR3 has 13 residues. Trimming took 9 bases from V and 0 from J, leaving 10 bases between them. Germline CDR1 is LNHDA and CDR2 is SQIVND (reference sequence). The CDR3 loop reads CASRTDSTDTQYF. As DNA, the CDR3 is TGTGCCAGCCGGACAGACAGCACAGATACGCAGTATTTT.

The rearrangement uses TRBV5-4 and TRBJ2-7, with a possible D match to TRBD1 (5 bases). Germline CDR1 SGHNT, CDR2 YYREEE (reference sequence). The CDR3 length is 14 residues. V lost 0 bases and J lost 6, with 13 bases in between. The CDR3 coding sequence is TGTGCCAGCAGCTTGGTAACAGGTTTAGGCGAGCAGTACTTC. It codes for CASSLVTGLGEQYF.

The V call is TRBV6-5, the J call TRBJ2-1; 10 bases are a match to TRBD1. The CDR3 loop spans 15 amino acids. CDR1 is MNHEY and CDR2 is SVGAGI in the germline V gene. Unmatched junction bases numbered 6, after V lost 5 bases and J lost 5 bases. The chain's CDR3 is CASSLDRGPHNEQFF. For the CDR3, the DNA is TGTGCCAGCAGTCTCGACAGGGGGCCCCACAATGAGCAGTTCTTC.

This chain connects TRBV25-1 to TRBJ1-1; no reliable D call. Germline V gives CDR1 MGHDK, CDR2 SYGVNS. The length of the CDR3 is 15 residues. The V and J ends lost 3 bases and 3 bases respectively, with 14 bases between them. The CDR3 here is CASSDRASRDTEAFF. In nucleotides, the CDR3 is TGTGCCAGCAGTGACCGCGCCTCTCGGGACACTGAAGCTTTCTTT.

This chain connects TRBV6-4 to TRBJ2-7; D unresolved. Per the germline V gene, CDR1 is MRHNA and CDR2 is SNTAGT. With 0 bases removed from V and 1 base from J, the gap between germline ends came to 13 bases. The CDR3 contains 16 residues. Here the CDR3 reads CASSDSTSRGSYEQYF. The DNA for the CDR3 is TGTGCCAGCAGTGACTCGACGTCGCGAGGTTCCTACGAGCAGTACTTC.

This sequence joins TRBV4-1 and TRBJ2-1; TRBD2 aligns across 8 bases. After removal of 4 bases from V and 8 bases from J, the junction contained 16 bases not matched to a gene. Germline V gene sequence: CDR1 MGHRA, CDR2 YSYEKL. The CDR3 spans 17 residues. The CDR3 spells CASSRLAGFTPTHEQFF. Written as DNA, the CDR3 is TGCGCCAGCAGCCGATTAGCGGGATTCACACCAACCCATGAGCAGTTCTTC.

The count of this clone is one. V and J are TRBV30 and TRBJ2-5; 7 bases align to TRBD2. The CDR3 is 16 amino acids. The V gene's germline CDR1 is GTSNPN and CDR2 SVGIG (reference sequence). V trimming: 0 bases; J trimming: 1 base; junction bases outside the gene matches: 8. The CDR3 is CAWSVKRGYSQETQYF. The CDR3 coding sequence is TGTGCCTGGAGTGTGAAGCGGGGATACTCCCAAGAGACCCAGTACTTC.

The chain couples TRBV5-1 to TRBJ2-2, with TRBD2 identical over 7 bases. Germline-derived CDR1 and CDR2 are SGHRS and YFSETQ. The V segment lost 8 bases and the J segment 5 bases; nucleotides outside the gene matches: 12. This CDR3 region has 15 residues. The CDR3 loop reads CARRASGMGTGELFF. As DNA, the CDR3 is TGCGCCAGACGAGCTAGCGGAATGGGGACCGGGGAGCTGTTTTTT. Full variable domain (outside the CDR3, taken from reference TRBV5-1 and TRBJ2-2): KAGVTQTPRYLIKTRGQQVTLSCSPISGHRSVSWYQQTPGQGLQFLFEYFSETQRNKGNFPGRFSGRQFSNSRSEMNVSTLELGDSALYLCARRASGMGTGELFFGEGSRLTVL.

This chain links TRBV5-1 with TRBJ2-5; maybe TRBD2 (6 bases). V lost 4 bases, J lost 5 bases, and 18 bases lay in between. The CDR3 is 15 residues long. Germline V gene data show CDR1 as SGHRS and CDR2 as YFSETQ. CDR3 sequence reads: CASSPAGTSKETQYF. The CDR3 bases are TGCGCCAGCAGCCCCGCCGGGACTTCGAAGGAGACCCAGTACTTC.

A few counts support this clone. The rearrangement joins TRBV18 to TRBJ1-3; 7 bases are shared with TRBD1. This CDR3 has 15 residues. CDR1 is KGHSH, CDR2 LQKENI, per germline. With V trimmed by 3 bases and J by 0 bases, 2 bases remained unmatched. Here the CDR3 reads CASSPGQTSGNTIYF. The CDR3 DNA follows: TGTGCCAGCTCACCGGGACAGACCTCTGGAAACACCATATATTTT.